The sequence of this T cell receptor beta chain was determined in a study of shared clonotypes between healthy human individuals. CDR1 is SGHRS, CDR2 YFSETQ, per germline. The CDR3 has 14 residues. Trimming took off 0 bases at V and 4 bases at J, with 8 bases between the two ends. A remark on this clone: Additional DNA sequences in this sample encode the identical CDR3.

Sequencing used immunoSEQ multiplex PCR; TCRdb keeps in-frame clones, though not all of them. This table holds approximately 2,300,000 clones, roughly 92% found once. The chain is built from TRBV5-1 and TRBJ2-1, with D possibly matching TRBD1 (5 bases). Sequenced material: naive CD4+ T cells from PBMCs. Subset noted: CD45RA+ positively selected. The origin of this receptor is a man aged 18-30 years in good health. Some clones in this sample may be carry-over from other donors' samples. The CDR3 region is CASSLGQQYNEQFF. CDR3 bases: TGCGCCAGCAGCTTGGGACAGCAATACAATGAGCAGTTCTTC.